The source of this T cell receptor (beta chain) is a study of T cell changes during pregnancy in multiple sclerosis. The table came from immunoSEQ multiplex PCR; TCRdb's copy has only in-frame clones and leaves some out. The table shows about 42,000 clones, with under 90% occurring only once. The V gene lost 5 bases and the J gene lost 6 bases, with 16 bases spanning the gap. Germline-derived CDR1 and CDR2 are LNHDA and SQIVND (reference sequence). The CDR3 covers 15 residues. Sequencing used CD4+ T cells from peripheral blood mononuclear cells, obtained before pregnancy. This receptor was taken from a female donor with multiple sclerosis, enrolled in a pregnancy study. The chain links TRBV19 to TRBJ1-4, with D hard to call. The DNA of the CDR3 is TGTGCCAGTAGTCCGCCAGGCCTTCTTTATGAAAAACTGTTTTTT. Translating it yields CASSPPGLLYEKLFF.